This TCR beta chain was sequenced in a study of cytomegalovirus exposure and HLA in healthy donors. PCR amplification relied on 60 Vbeta primers (plus 13 Jbeta primers). The data were produced by immunoSEQ multiplex PCR, yet TCRdb's version contains in-frame clones alone and is incomplete. The sample lists approximately 91,000 clones, more than 75% occurring once. Germline V gene lookup returns CDR1 MNHEY and CDR2 SVGAGI. CDR3 length: 13 amino acids. V gave up 4 bases and J gave up 10 bases, with 16 bases separating them. The chain couples TRBV6-5 to TRBJ1-1; no clear D. This TCR came from a human donor in good health. Material for sequencing was PBMCs. The CDR3 DNA reads TGTGCCAGCAGTTGGTCCCGGAGGGATGGAGCTTTCTTT. It translates to CASSWSRRDGAFF.